The entry below describes one T cell receptor beta chain. The target of this receptor is not known. Base-call qualities are not available, and no considerably larger clone is one nucleotide away. The data derive from a study of blood T cells in healthy people across ages (dated by TCRdb to the mid-2010s). For the study in its entirety: In model experiments, template switching captured roughly one uniquely barcoded TCR beta cDNA molecule for every two T cells. The study analyzed two additional independent replicas of 1 million unique cDNA reads from the same blood draw for two donors, one aged 18 to 29 and one aged 80 or older. Donors were grouped into four age groups: young (average 16 years), middle-aged (39), aged (around 60) and long-lived (just over 80). The study measured age-related changes in TCR beta repertoire diversity using deep sequencing normalized with unique cDNA molecular identifiers. To avoid experimental bias, donors of different ages were distributed randomly across sequencing lanes. The study at large found these results: Because donor CMV infection status was unknown, age-related changes in expanded clonotypes were potentially confounded. As age increased, observed TCR beta diversity per million T cells dropped in a roughly linear way, and a significant reduction was already evident by age 40. Estimates of total diversity from one million sequenced T cells were regarded as lower bounds and underestimates. Observed TCR beta diversity correlated strongly with the percentage of naive T cells measured by flow cytometry. Because profiling used bulk unsorted PBMCs, naive and antigen-experienced compartments could not be compared conclusively. The long-lived group showed more naive CD4+ T cells, fewer expanded clones and increased TCR diversity than the aged group, suggesting age selection.

The donors were around 39 Caucasian individuals from Russia, aged roughly 6 to 100 years, who were systemically healthy. Roughly 9.5 milliliters of peripheral blood were drawn from each donor into EDTA-treated Vacutainer tubes. Ficoll-Paque density-gradient centrifugation was used to isolate PBMCs, with at least 6.5 million per sample. Total RNA, at least 6 micrograms per sample, was extracted from PBMCs with Trizol reagent. The percentages of naive CD45RAhigh/CD27high T cells were determined by flow cytometry on a PBMC aliquot from every donor. From cysteine to phenylalanine, the CDR3 is 16 amino acids long. Only the CDR3 DNA stays, 48 bases, in frame from base 1. Cut back by 0 bases and 4 bases, the V and J ends lie 15 bases apart. The germline V gene provides CDR1 LGHNA and CDR2 YSLEER. Library preparation employed 5' RACE. These reads were obtained on an Illumina HiSeq 2500. The second PCR ran for roughly 7 to 12 cycles and used a J-beta primer mix along with a sample-barcoded 5' primer. A template-switch 5' adaptor carrying 12 random nucleotides introduced a unique molecular identifier onto each TCR beta cDNA molecule. At least 2.5 million CDR3-containing paired-end reads were obtained from each sample. First-strand cDNA synthesis was performed from all RNA using the Mint cDNA synthesis kit, with priming by a TRBC-specific oligonucleotide. After uracil-DNA glycosylase treatment, a first 18-cycle PCR used universal primers M1SS and BC2_uni_R on all cDNA. The authors processed their data as follows. For normalization, 1 million high-quality reads, each with a distinct molecular identifier, were randomly selected from each sample. Instead of being binned into consensus sequences, reads with shared molecular identifiers were discarded. CDR3 identification, clonotype clustering and error correction used MiTCR with a Q25 quality threshold and the strictest error-elimination algorithm. A nonparametric unseen species model with Euler transformation was used to estimate lower-bound total TCR beta diversity. TCRdb cleaned the public reads at Q25 with fastp, built clones with MiXCR and kept in-frame beta chains. Entries are consolidated by CDR3 protein sequence, retaining the most common genes and DNA. Clone size and V and J calls follow TCRdb, not the original study. The sample data list 950,000 to 1,200,000 distinct CDR3 sequences, and approximately 38% of these were observed just once. Clones ranked in the top ten supply roughly 14% of the sample.

The sequenced material came from blood. The V gene is TRBV4-3 and the J gene is TRBJ2-5, and perhaps TRBD1 as D gene, on 6 matching bases. The origin of this receptor is a man younger than 35 in good health. The DNA reads TGCGCCAGCAGCCAAGATTATAGGGGGTTGGGAGAGACCCAGTACTTC. Its coded protein is CASSQDYRGLGETQYF.